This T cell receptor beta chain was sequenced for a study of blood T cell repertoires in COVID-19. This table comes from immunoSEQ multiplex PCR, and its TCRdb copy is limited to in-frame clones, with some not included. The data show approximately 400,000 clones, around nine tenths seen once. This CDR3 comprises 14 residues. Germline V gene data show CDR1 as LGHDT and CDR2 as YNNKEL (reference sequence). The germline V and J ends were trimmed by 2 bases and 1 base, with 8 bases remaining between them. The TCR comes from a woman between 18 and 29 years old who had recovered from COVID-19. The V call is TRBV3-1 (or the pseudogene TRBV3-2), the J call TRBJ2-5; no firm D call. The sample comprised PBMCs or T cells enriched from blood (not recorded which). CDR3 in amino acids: CASSQRVTQETQYF. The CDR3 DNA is TGTGCCAGCAGCCAACGGGTGACCCAAGAGACCCAGTACTTC.